A selection of T cell receptor beta chains follows, all from one sample in a study of blood T cell repertoires in COVID-19. Sequencing was performed with immunoSEQ multiplex PCR; in TCRdb, only in-frame clones are kept and a portion is missing. Here the sample spans about 120,000 clones, 70% to 80% being singletons. Sequenced: peripheral blood. All receptors come from a woman aged 80 or older with acute or convalescent COVID-19. Both conserved end residues are part of each CDR3. A D gene is named only where the DNA matches it firmly. The size of a clone is reported for some rows only, either as once, few or many, or as a class for expanded clones.

-	TRBJ1-5	TRBV4-1	few	CASSQALDLRTDFRPQHF	TGCGCCAGCAGCCAAGCGCTCGATCTTAGGACAGATTTCCGACCCCAGCATTTT
-	TRBJ2-7	TRBV28	-	CASSPGVGEQYF	TGTGCCAGCAGTCCAGGGGTGGGGGAGCAGTACTTC
-	TRBJ2-7	TRBV11-2	-	CASSLDLISYEQYF	TGTGCCAGCAGCTTGGACTTGATCTCCTACGAGCAGTACTTC
-	TRBJ1-5	TRBV19	-	CASSLQGANQPQHF	TGTGCCAGTTCCTTACAGGGTGCGAATCAGCCCCAGCATTTT
-	TRBJ1-1	TRBV19	-	CASKQGSNTEAFF	TGTGCCAGTAAGCAGGGGTCGAACACTGAAGCTTTCTTT
TRBD1	TRBJ1-2	TRBV7-2	-	CASSQTGGAYGYTF	TGTGCCAGCAGCCAAACAGGGGGTGCCTATGGCTACACCTTC
-	TRBJ2-7	TRBV30	-	CAWSAGGEQYF	TGTGCCTGGAGCGCAGGAGGCGAGCAGTACTTC
-	TRBJ1-1	TRBV30	-	CAWSFGQNTEAFF	TGTGCCTGGAGTTTTGGACAGAACACTGAAGCTTTCTTT
-	TRBJ2-6	TRBV19	-	CATMQGSGANVLTF	TGTGCCACCATGCAGGGTTCTGGGGCCAACGTCCTGACTTTC
TRBD1	TRBJ1-2	TRBV19	-	CASSPGQGRNYGYTF	TGTGCCAGTAGTCCTGGACAGGGGAGAAACTATGGCTACACCTTC